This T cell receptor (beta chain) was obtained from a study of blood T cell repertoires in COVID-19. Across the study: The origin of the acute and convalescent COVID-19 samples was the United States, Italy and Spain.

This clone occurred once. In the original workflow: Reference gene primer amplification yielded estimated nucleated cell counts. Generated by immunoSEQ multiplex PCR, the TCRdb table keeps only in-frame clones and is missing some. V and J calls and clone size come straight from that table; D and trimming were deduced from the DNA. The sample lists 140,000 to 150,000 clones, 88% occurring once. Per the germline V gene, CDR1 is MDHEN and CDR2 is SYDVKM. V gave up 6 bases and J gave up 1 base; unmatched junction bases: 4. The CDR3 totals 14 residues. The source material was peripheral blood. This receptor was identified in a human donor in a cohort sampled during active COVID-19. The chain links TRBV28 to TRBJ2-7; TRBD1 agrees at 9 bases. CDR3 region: CASRTDRGSYEQYF. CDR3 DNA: TGTGCCAGCAGGACGGACAGGGGTTCCTACGAGCAGTACTTC.